This T cell receptor (beta chain) is from a study of T cell therapy after organ transplantation. Background on the study: Up to 6 doses were given at 2-week intervals. Eight of the ten patients were clinical responders.

Time point meaning: 4-8 weeks after completion of therapy. Patients were solid-organ transplant recipients with drug-resistant or recurrent cytomegalovirus. As concerns this clone: The antigen is undetermined.

The assay was immunoSEQ multiplex PCR, and TCRdb's table has in-frame clones only and misses some. The sample contains approximately 3,100 clones, 81% of which appear only once. CDR1 SGHVS and CDR2 FQNEAQ come from the germline V gene. V lost 7 bases to trimming and J lost 4 bases, with 16 bases between them. The CDR3 is 15 amino acids. This clonotype was sampled from a human patient who had received a solid organ transplant and had CMV disease. Some T cells may originate from the graft donor. This chain connects TRBV7-8 to TRBJ2-2; D is ambiguous. The sequencing used CD8+ T cells from blood, collected after autologous CMV-specific T cell therapy. In DNA, the CDR3 is TGTGCCAGCATATCCCCGCCCCGGACCACCGGGGAGCTGTTTTTT. Translated, it gives CASISPPRTTGELFF.